The clone carrying this T cell receptor beta chain counts as medium-sized. Its antigen remains unknown. This specimen comes from a study of cytomegalovirus exposure and HLA in healthy donors. Study-wide results and limits: What was likely a sequencing artifact was a cluster of highly shared sequence variants. A later analysis linked a missense variant in DCLRE1C to the trimming of TCR beta V and J genes. Earlier analysis found most TCR beta V segments productive about 90% or about 30% of the time. In vitro assays verified that a few CMV-associated chains recognized CMV antigens specifically.

CDR1 and CDR2 from the germline V gene are SEHNR and FQNEAQ (reference sequence). Trimming removed 6 bases from V and 4 bases from J; junction bases left unmatched: 6. The CDR3 loop spans 15 amino acids. The PCR made use of 60 Vbeta and 13 Jbeta primers. Sequencing was performed with immunoSEQ multiplex PCR; in TCRdb, only in-frame clones are kept and a portion is missing. This sample has more than 85,000 clones, with roughly 73% found just once. Sample: PBMCs. The J gene is TRBJ1-1, the V gene TRBV7-9; 12 bases map to TRBD1. The clonotype was recovered from a boy aged 10-17 years in good health and CMV-seronegative. DNA of the CDR3: TGTGCCAGCAGGGGGACAGGGGGCCCGGGCACTGAAGCTTTCTTT. This codes for CASRGTGGPGTEAFF.